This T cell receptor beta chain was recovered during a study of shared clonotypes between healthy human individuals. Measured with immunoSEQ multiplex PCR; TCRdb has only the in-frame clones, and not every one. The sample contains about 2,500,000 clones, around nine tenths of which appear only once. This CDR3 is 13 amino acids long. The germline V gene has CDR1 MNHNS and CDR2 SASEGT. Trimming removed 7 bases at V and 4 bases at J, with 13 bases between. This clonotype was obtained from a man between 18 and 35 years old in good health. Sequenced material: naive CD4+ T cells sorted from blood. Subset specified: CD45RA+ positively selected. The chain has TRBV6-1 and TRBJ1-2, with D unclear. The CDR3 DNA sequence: TGTGCCAGCACCCCGACGGAGTCCTATGGCTACACCTTC. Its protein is CASTPTESYGYTF.